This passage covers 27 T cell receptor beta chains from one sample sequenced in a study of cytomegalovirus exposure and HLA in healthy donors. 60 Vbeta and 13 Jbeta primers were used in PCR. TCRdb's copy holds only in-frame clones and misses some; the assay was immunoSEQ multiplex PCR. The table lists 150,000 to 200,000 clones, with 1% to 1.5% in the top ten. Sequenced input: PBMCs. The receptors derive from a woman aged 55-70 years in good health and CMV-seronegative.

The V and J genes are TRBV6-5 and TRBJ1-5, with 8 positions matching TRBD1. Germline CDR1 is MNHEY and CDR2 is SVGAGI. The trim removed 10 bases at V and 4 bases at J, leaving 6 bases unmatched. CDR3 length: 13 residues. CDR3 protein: CATRDRNNQPQHF. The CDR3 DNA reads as TGTGCCACCCGGGACAGGAATAATCAGCCCCAGCATTTT.

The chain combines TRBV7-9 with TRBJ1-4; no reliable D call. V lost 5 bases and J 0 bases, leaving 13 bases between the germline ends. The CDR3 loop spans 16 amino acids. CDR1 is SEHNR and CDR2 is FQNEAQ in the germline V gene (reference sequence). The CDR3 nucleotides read TGTGCCAGCAGCCCTCGTTTTGGCTCAACTAATGAAAAACTGTTTTTT. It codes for CASSPRFGSTNEKLFF. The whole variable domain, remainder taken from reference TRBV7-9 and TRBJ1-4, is DTGVSQNPRHKITKRGQNVTFRCDPISEHNRLYWYRQTLGQGPEFLTYFQNEAQLEKSRLLSDRFSAERPKGSFSTLEIQRTEQGDSAMYLCASSPRFGSTNEKLFFGSGTQLSVL.

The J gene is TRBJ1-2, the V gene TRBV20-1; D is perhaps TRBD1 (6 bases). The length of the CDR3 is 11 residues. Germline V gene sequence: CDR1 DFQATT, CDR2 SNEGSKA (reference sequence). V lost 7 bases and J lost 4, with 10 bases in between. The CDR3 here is CSGTVAYGYTF. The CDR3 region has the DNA TGCAGTGGGACAGTGGCCTATGGCTACACCTTC.

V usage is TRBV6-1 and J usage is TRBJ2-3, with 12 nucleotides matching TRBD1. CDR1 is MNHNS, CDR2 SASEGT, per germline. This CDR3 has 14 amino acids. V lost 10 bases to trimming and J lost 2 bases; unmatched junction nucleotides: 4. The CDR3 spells CATRDRGLTDTQYF. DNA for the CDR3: TGTGCCACAAGGGACAGGGGGCTCACAGATACGCAGTATTTT.

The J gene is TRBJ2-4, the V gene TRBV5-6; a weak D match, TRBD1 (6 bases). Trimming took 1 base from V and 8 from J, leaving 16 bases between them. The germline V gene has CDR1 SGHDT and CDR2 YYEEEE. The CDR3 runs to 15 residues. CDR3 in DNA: TGTGCCAGCAGCTTGAGCACAGGGCCATCGTACATTCAGTACTTC. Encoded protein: CASSLSTGPSYIQYF.

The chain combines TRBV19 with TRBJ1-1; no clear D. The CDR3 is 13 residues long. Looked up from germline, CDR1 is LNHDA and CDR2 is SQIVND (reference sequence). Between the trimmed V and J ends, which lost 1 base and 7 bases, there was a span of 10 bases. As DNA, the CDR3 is TGTGCCAGTAGTATAGCCGACACCTATGAAGCTTTCTTT. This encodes CASSIADTYEAFF.

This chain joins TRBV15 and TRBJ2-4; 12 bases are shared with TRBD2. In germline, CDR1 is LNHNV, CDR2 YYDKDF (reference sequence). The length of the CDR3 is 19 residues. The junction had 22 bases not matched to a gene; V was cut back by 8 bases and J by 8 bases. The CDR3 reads CATRQGASGGGTGSDIQYF. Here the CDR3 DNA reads TGTGCCACCCGCCAGGGGGCTAGCGGGGGGGGGACGGGTAGTGACATTCAGTACTTC. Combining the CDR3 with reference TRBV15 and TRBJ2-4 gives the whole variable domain DAMVIQNPRYQVTQFGKPVTLSCSQTLNHNVMYWYQQKSSQAPKLLFHYYDKDFNNEADTPDNFQSRRPNTSFCFLDIRSPGLGDTAMYLCATRQGASGGGTGSDIQYFGAGTRLSVL.

CDR3 in amino acids: CAWSPGTGLRGVYGYTF. Written as DNA, the CDR3 is TGTGCCTGGAGTCCCGGGACAGGGTTGCGAGGGGTCTATGGCTACACCTTC. The chain has TRBV30 and TRBJ1-2; 9 positions match TRBD1. CDR3 length equals 17 residues. V gave up 2 bases and J gave up 4 bases; unmatched junction bases: 14. Germline CDR1 GTSNPN, CDR2 SVGIG (reference sequence).

CDR3 loop: CASSLEVGLEQFF. CDR3 DNA sequence: TGTGCCAGCAGCTTGGAGGTGGGCCTTGAGCAGTTCTTC. V and J are TRBV5-4 and TRBJ2-1; D unclear. Trimming pared 0 bases from V and 9 bases from J, leaving 10 bases between. Germline CDR1 is SGHNT and CDR2 is YYREEE (reference sequence). There are 13 residues in the CDR3.

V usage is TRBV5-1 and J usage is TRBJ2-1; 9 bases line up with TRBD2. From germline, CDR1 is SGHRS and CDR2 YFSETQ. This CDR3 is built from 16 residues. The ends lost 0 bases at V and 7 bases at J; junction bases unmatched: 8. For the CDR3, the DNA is TGCGCCAGCAGCTTGGCGGTGGCGGGAGGGGGTAATGAGCAGTTCTTC. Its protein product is CASSLAVAGGGNEQFF.

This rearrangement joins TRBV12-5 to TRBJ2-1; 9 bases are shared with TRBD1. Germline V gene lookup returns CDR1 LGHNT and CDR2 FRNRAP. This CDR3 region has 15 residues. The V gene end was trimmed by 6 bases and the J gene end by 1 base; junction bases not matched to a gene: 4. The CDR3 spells CASGIQGASYNEQFF. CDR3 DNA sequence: TGTGCTAGTGGCATACAGGGGGCATCCTACAATGAGCAGTTCTTC.

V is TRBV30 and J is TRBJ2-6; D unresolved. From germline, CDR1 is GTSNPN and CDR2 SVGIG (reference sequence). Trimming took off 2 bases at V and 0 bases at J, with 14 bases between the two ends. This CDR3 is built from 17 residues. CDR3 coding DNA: TGTGCCTGGAGTAATCCCAAAATGAGCTCTGGGGCCAACGTCCTGACTTTC. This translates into CAWSNPKMSSGANVLTF.

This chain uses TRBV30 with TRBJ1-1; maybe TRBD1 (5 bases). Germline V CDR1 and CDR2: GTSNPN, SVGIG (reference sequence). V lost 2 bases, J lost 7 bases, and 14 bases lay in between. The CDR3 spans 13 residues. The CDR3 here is CAWSPGRDGEAFF. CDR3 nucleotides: TGTGCCTGGAGTCCCGGCAGGGATGGTGAAGCTTTCTTT.

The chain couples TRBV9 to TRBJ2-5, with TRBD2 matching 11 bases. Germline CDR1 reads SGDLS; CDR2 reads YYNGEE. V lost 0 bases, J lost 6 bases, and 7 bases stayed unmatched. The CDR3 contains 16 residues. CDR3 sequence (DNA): TGTGCCAGCAGCGTAGAAGGTAGCGGGGGGGCAAAGACCCAGTACTTC. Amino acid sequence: CASSVEGSGGAKTQYF.

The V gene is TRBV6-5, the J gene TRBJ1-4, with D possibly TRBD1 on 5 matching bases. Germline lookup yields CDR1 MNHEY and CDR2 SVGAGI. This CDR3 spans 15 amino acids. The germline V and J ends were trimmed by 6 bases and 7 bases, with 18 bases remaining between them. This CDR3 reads CASRNGGDVIEKLFF. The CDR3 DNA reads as TGTGCCAGCAGAAACGGAGGGGACGTGATTGAAAAACTGTTTTTT.

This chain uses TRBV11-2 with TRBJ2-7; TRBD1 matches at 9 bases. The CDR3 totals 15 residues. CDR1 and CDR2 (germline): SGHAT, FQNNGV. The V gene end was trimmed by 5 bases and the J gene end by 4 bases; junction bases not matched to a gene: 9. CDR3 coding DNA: TGTGCCAGCAGCCAAGGGACAGGGTATAAGTACGAGCAGTACTTC. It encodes CASSQGTGYKYEQYF. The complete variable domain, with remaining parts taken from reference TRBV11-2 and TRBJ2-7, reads EAGVAQSPRYKIIEKRQSVAFWCNPISGHATLYWYQQILGQGPKLLIQFQNNGVVDDSQLPKDRFSAERLKGVDSTLKIQPAKLEDSAVYLCASSQGTGYKYEQYFGPGTRLTVT.

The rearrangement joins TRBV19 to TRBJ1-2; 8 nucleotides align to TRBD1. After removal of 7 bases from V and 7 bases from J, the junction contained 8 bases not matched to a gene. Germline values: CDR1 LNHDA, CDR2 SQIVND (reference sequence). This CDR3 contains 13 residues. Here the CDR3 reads CASIQGVESGYTF. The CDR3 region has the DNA TGTGCCAGTATACAGGGGGTGGAAAGTGGCTACACCTTC.

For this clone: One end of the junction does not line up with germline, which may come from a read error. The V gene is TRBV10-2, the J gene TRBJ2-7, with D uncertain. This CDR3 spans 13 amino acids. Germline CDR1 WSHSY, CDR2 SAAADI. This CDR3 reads CASVWAISYEQHF. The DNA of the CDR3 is TGCGCCAGCGTCTGGGCGATATCCTACGAGCAGCACTTC.

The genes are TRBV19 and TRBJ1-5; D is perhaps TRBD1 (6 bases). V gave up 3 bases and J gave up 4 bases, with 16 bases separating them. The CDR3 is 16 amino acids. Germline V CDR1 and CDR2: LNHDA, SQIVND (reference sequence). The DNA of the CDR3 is TGTGCCAGTAGTATCCACACAGGGAGAAAGAATCAGCCCCAGCATTTT. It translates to CASSIHTGRKNQPQHF.

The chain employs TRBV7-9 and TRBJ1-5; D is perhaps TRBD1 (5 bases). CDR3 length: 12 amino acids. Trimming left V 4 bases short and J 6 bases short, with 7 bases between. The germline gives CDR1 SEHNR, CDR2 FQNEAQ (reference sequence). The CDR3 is CASSWGGQPQHF. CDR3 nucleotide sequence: TGTGCCAGCAGCTGGGGGGGTCAGCCCCAGCATTTT.

As DNA, the CDR3 is TGTGCCAGCAACGAGGCCGGAAGCACTGAAGCTTTCTTT. It translates to CASNEAGSTEAFF. The rearrangement joins TRBV7-9 to TRBJ1-1; D unresolved. V lost 7 bases and J lost 4, with 13 bases in between. The germline V gene encodes CDR1 SEHNR and CDR2 FQNEAQ (reference sequence). The CDR3 is made up of 13 amino acids.

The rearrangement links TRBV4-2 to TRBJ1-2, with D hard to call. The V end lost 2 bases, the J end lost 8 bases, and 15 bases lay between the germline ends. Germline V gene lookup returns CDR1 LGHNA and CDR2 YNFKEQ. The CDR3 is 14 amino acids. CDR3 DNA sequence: TGTGCCAGCAGCCAACTCGGGGAGGAGAACGGCTACACCTTC. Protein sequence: CASSQLGEENGYTF.

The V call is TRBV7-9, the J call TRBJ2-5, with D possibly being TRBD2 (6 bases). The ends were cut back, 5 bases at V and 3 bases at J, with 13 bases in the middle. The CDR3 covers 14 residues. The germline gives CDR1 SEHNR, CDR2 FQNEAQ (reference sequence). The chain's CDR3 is CASSLNGGEETQYF. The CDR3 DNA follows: TGTGCCAGCAGCCTTAATGGCGGGGAAGAGACCCAGTACTTC.

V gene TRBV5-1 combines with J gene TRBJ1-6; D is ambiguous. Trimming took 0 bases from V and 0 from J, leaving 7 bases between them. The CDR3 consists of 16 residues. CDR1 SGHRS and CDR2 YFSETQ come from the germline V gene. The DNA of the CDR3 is TGCGCCAGCAGCTTGGGACGGAGCTCCTATAATTCACCCCTCCACTTT. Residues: CASSLGRSSYNSPLHF.

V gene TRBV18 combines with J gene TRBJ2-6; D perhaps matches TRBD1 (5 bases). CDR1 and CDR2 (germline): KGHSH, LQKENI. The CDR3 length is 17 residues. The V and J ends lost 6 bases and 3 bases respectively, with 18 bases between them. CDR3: CASSGQRISYGANVLTF. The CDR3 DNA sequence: TGTGCCAGCTCGGGGCAGAGAATATCTTATGGGGCCAACGTCCTGACTTTC.

CDR3 nucleotide sequence: TGTGCCAGCTCAAGGACAGGGGGCGATTCGAACTATGGCTACACCTTC. This translates into CASSRTGGDSNYGYTF. The rearrangement links TRBV18 to TRBJ1-2; 11 bases line up with TRBD1. This CDR3 has 16 residues. The ends lost 5 bases at V and 2 bases at J; junction bases unmatched: 7. Per the germline V gene, CDR1 is KGHSH and CDR2 is LQKENI.

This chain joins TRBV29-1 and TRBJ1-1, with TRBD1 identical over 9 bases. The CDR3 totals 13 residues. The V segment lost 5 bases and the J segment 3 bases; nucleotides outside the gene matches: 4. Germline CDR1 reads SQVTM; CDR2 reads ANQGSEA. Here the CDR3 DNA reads TGCAGCGTTTCGACAGGGGGTCACACTGAAGCTTTCTTT. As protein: CSVSTGGHTEAFF.